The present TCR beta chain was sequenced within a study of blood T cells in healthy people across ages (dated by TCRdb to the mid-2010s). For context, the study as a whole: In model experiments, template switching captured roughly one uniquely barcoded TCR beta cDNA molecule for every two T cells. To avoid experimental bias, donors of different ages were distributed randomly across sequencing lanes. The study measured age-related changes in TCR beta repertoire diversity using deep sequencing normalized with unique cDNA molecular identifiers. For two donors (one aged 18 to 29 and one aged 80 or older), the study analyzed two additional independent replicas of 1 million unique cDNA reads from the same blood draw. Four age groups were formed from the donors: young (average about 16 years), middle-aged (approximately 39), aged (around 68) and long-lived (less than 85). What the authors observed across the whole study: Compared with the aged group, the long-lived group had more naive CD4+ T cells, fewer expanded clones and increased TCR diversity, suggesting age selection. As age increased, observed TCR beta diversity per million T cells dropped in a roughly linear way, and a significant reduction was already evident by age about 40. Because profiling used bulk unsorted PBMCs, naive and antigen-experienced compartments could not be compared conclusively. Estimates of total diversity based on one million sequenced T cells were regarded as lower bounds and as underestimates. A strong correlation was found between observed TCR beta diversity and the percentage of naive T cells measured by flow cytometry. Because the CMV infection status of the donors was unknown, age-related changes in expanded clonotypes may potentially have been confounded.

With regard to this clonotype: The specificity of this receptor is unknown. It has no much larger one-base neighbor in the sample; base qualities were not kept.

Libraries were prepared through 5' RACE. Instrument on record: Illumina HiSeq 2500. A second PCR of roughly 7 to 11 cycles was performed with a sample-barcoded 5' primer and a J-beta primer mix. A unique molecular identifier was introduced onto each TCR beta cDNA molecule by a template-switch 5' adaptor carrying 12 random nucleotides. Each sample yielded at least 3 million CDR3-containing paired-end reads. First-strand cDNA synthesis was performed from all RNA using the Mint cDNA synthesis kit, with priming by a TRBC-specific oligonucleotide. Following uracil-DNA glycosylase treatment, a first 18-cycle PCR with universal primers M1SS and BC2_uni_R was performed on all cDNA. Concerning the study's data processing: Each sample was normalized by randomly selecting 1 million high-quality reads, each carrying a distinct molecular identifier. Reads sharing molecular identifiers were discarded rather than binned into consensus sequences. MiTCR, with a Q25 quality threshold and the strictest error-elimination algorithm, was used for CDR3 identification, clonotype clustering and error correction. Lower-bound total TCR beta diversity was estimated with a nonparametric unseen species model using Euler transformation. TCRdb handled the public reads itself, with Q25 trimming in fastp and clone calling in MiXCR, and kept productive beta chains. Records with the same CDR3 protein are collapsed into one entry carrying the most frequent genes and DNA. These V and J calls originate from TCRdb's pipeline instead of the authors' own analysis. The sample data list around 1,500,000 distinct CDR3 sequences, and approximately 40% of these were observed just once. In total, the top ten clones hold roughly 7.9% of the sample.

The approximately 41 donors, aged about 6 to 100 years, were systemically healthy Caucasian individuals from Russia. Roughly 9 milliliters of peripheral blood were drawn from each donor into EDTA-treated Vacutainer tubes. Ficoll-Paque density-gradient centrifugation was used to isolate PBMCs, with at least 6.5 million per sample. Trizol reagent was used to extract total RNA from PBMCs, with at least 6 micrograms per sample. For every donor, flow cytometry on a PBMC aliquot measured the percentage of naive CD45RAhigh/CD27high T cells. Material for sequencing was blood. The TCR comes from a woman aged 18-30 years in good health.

CDR3 region: CASSLGATRGNEQFF. The nucleotide sequence is TGTGCCAGCAGCTTAGGGGCAACTAGAGGTAATGAGCAGTTCTTC. The V and J segments used are TRBV7-8 and TRBJ2-1; perhaps TRBD2 is the D gene, with 5 bases matching. CDR1 and CDR2 were assigned from the germline V gene as SGHVS and FQNEAQ. Including cysteine and phenylalanine, the CDR3 has 15 amino acids. Of all the DNA, just the CDR3 is kept, 45 bases in frame from base 1. V is clipped by 1 base and J by 7 bases, and the sequence between their germline boundaries is 14 bases long.